One sample yielded the 8 T cell receptor beta chains listed below, sequenced in a study of blood T cell repertoires in COVID-19. The assay was immunoSEQ multiplex PCR, and TCRdb's table has in-frame clones only and misses some. Counted here are approximately 300,000 clones, 85% to 90% occurring once; the ten biggest clones make up 1.5% to 2%. The sequencing sample was made of peripheral blood. All receptors come from a woman aged 25 to 39 with COVID-19, enrolled during active disease.

V usage is TRBV4-3 and J usage is TRBJ2-3; unclear D gene. CDR3 length equals 15 residues. The V gene lost 2 bases and the J gene lost 1 base, with 10 bases spanning the gap. Germline V lookup: CDR1 LGHNA, CDR2 YSLEER. The CDR3 bases are TGCGCCAGCAGCCAAAGACGGAGTCGCACAGATACGCAGTATTTT. Translating gives CASSQRRSRTDTQYF.

This chain joins TRBV6-2 or TRBV6-3 and TRBJ2-1, with TRBD2 identical over 9 bases. The CDR3 consists of 15 residues. Looked up from germline, CDR1 is MNHEY and CDR2 is SVGEGT. Trimming took 0 bases from V and 6 from J; bases not matched to a gene: 3. The CDR3 loop is CASSYSTSGRNEQFF. Written as DNA, the CDR3 is TGTGCCAGCAGTTACTCTACTAGCGGGCGCAATGAGCAGTTCTTC.

V is TRBV5-8 and J is TRBJ1-5; 7 nucleotides agree with TRBD1. V dropped 3 bases and J dropped 7; count of bases not matched to a gene: 10. The CDR3 totals 15 residues. Germline values: CDR1 SGHTS, CDR2 YDEGEE. The CDR3 sequence: CASSWQQGNKQPQHF. CDR3 nucleotides: TGTGCCAGCAGCTGGCAACAGGGGAACAAGCAGCCCCAGCATTTT. Combining the CDR3 with reference TRBV5-8 and TRBJ1-5 gives the whole variable domain EAGVTQSPTHLIKTRGQQATLRCSPISGHTSVYWYQQALGLGLQFLLWYDEGEERNRGNFPPRFSGRQFPNYSSELNVNALELEDSALYLCASSWQQGNKQPQHFGDGTRLSIL.

The table lists this clone with a count of one. This sequence joins TRBV4-1 and TRBJ2-2, with D maybe TRBD1 (6 bases). The V end was cut by 2 bases, the J end by 7 bases, with 8 bases between. The CDR3 consists of 13 residues. Germline CDR1 and CDR2: MGHRA and YSYEKL. The CDR3 DNA reads TGCGCCAGCAGCCAAACAGGGAGCGGGGAGCTGTTTTTT. As protein: CASSQTGSGELFF.

V gene TRBV19 combines with J gene TRBJ1-2; D unresolved. This CDR3 spans 12 amino acids. Trimming left V 5 bases short and J 8 bases short, with 12 bases between. The germline V gene has CDR1 LNHDA and CDR2 SQIVND (reference sequence). The CDR3, as DNA: TGTGCCAGTAGTCCCGGACGGAGGGGCTACACCTTC. It codes for CASSPGRRGYTF. Using reference TRBV19 and TRBJ1-2 for the parts outside the CDR3, the full variable domain is DGGITQSPKYLFRKEGQNVTLSCEQNLNHDAMYWYRQDPGQGLRLIYYSQIVNDFQKGDIAEGYSVSREKKESFPLTVTSAQKNPTAFYLCASSPGRRGYTFGSGTRLTVV.

The genes are TRBV28 and TRBJ2-2; weak D call: TRBD1 (5 bases). Germline V gives CDR1 MDHEN, CDR2 SYDVKM. V was cut by 8 bases and J by 0 bases, with 10 bases left in between. This CDR3 has 14 amino acids. The CDR3, as DNA: TGTGCCAGCTGCAGACAGACGAACACCGGGGAGCTGTTTTTT. Translation: CASCRQTNTGELFF.

The rearrangement joins TRBV2 to TRBJ2-1; D unclear. Between the trimmed V and J ends, which lost 2 bases and 0 bases, there was a span of 11 bases. Germline V gene sequence: CDR1 SNHLY, CDR2 FYNNEI. The CDR3 has 16 residues. CDR3 coding DNA: TGTGCCAGCAGTGAATCGCTATCTCCCTCCTACAATGAGCAGTTCTTC. Translation: CASSESLSPSYNEQFF. Using reference TRBV2 and TRBJ2-1 for the parts outside the CDR3, the full variable domain is EPEVTQTPSHQVTQMGQEVILRCVPISNHLYFYWYRQILGQKVEFLVSFYNNEISEKSEIFDDQFSVERPDGSNFTLKIRSTKLEDSAMYFCASSESLSPSYNEQFFGPGTRLTVL.

The chain has TRBV18 and TRBJ2-7; the match to TRBD1 covers 9 bases. The CDR3 is 14 amino acids. Germline trimming cut 4 bases from V and 6 bases from J; bases unmatched to any gene: 7. Looked up from germline, CDR1 is KGHSH and CDR2 is LQKENI. Written as DNA, the CDR3 is TGTGCCAGCTCACTCGAGACAGGGGGAGGCGAGCAGTACTTC. As protein: CASSLETGGGEQYF.